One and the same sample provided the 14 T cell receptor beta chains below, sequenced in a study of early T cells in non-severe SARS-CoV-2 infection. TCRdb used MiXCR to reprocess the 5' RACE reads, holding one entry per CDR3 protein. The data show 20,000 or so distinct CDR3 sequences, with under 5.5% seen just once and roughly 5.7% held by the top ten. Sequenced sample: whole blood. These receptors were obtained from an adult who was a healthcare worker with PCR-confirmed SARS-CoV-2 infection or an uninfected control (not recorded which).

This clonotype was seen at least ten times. The CDR3 spells CASSQDEEAGILSYNEQFF. The CDR3 DNA follows: TGCGCCAGCAGCCAAGATGAGGAAGCAGGGATTCTTTCCTACAATGAGCAGTTCTTC. The chain couples TRBV4-3 to TRBJ2-1, with D possibly TRBD1 on 5 matching bases. The CDR3 totals 19 residues. V shed 0 bases and J shed 1 base, with 19 bases lying between them. Germline V lookup: CDR1 LGHNA, CDR2 YSLEER.

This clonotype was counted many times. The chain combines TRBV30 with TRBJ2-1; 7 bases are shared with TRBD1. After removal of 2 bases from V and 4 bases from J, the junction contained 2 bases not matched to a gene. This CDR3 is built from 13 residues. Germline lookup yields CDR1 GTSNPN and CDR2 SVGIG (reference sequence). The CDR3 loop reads CAWSRGQYNEQFF. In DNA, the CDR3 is TGTGCCTGGAGTCGGGGACAGTACAATGAGCAGTTCTTC.

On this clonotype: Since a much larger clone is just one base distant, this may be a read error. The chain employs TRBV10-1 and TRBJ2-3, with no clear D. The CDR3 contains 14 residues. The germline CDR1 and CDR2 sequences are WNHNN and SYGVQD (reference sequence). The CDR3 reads CASSEWLQADTQNF. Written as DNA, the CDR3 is TGCGCCAGCAGTGAGTGGCTACAAGCAGATACGCAGAATTTT.

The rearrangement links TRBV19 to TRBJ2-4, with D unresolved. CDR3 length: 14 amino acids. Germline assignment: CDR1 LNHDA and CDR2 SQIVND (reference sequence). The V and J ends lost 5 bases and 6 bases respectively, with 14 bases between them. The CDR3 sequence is CASSPGPPANIQYF. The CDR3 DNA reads TGTGCCAGTAGTCCCGGACCCCCGGCAAACATTCAGTACTTC.

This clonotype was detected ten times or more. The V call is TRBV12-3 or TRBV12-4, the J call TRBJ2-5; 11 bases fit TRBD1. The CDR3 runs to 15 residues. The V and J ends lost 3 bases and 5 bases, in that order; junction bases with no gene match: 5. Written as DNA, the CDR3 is TGTGCCAGCAGTTTTGCGGACAGGGGGCGGGAGACCCAGTACTTC. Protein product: CASSFADRGRETQYF.

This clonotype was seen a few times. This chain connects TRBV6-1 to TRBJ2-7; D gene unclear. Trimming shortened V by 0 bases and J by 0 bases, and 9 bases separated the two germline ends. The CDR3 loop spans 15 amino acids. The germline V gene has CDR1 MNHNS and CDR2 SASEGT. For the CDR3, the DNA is TGTGCCAGCAGTGAAGCGTGGAGTAACTCCTACGAGCAGTACTTC. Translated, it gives CASSEAWSNSYEQYF.

CDR3 in DNA: TGTGCCAGCAGCCTTGGAACAAACACTGAAGCTTTCTTT. Its protein is CASSLGTNTEAFF. The chain has TRBV5-5 and TRBJ1-1; no definite D call. Deletions cut 4 bases from V and 2 bases from J, with 9 bases between. The CDR3 contains 13 residues. In germline, CDR1 is SGHKS, CDR2 YYEKEE (reference sequence).

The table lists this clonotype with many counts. CDR3 in amino acids: CASSLSGTSNQPQHF. The CDR3 nucleotides are TGTGCCAGCAGTTTATCCGGGACTAGCAATCAGCCCCAGCATTTT. This chain connects TRBV28 to TRBJ1-5; possible D gene TRBD1, 5 bases. The germline gives CDR1 MDHEN, CDR2 SYDVKM. The CDR3 is 15 residues long. The V gene lost 1 base and the J gene lost 0 bases, with 7 bases spanning the gap. Full variable domain (rest looked up from reference TRBV28 and TRBJ1-5): DVKVTQSSRYLVKRTGEKVFLECVQDMDHENMFWYRQDPGLGLRLIYFSYDVKMKEKGDIPEGYSVSREKKERFSLILESASTNQTSMYLCASSLSGTSNQPQHFGDGTRLSIL.

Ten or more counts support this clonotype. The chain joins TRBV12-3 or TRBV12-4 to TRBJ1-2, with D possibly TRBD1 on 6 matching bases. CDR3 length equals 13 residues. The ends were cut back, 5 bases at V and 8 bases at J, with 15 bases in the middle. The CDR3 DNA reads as TGTGCCAGCAGTGCGACAGGATCCACCGGCTACACCTTC. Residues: CASSATGSTGYTF.

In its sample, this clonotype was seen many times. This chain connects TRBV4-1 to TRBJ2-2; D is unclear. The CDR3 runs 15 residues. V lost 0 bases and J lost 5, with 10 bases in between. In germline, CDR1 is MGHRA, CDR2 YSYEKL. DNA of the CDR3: TGCGCCAGCAGCCAAGATTTTAGTTCTACCGGGGAGCTGTTTTTT. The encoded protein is CASSQDFSSTGELFF.

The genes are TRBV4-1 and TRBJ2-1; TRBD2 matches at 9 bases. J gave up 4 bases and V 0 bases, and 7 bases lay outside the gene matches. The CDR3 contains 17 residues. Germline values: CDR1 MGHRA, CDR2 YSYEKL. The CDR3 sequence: CASSQDGPAGGYNEQFF. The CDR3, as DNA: TGCGCCAGCAGCCAAGATGGGCCAGCGGGAGGTTACAATGAGCAGTTCTTC.

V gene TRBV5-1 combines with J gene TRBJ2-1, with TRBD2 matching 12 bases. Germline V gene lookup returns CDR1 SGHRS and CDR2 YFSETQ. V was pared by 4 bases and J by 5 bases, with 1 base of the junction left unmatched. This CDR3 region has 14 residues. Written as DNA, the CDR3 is TGCGCCAGCAGCCGGACTAGCGGGAACAATGAGCAGTTCTTC. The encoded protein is CASSRTSGNNEQFF.

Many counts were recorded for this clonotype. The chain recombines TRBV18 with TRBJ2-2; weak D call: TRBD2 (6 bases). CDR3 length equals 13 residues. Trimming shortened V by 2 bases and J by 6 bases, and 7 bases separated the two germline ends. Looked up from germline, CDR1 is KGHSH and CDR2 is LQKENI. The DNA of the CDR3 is TGTGCCAGCTCACCAACGGGGGCCGGGGAGCTGTTTTTT. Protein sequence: CASSPTGAGELFF.

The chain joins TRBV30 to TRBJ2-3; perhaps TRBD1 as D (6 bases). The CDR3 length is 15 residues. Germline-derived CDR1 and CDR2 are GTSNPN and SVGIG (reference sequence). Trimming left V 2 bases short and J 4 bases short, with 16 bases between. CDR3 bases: TGTGCCTGGAGTAAAACAGGGAGTCGGGCAGATACGCAGTATTTT. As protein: CAWSKTGSRADTQYF. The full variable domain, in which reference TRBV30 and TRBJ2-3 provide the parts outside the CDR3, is SQTIHQWPATLVQPVGSPLSLECTVEGTSNPNLYWYRQAAGRGLQLLFYSVGIGQISSEVPQNLSASRPQDRQFILSSKKLLLSDSGFYLCAWSKTGSRADTQYFGPGTRLTVL.